A selection of T cell receptor beta chains follows, all from one sample in a study of cytomegalovirus exposure and HLA in healthy donors. Assay used: immunoSEQ multiplex PCR; TCRdb lists only in-frame clones, some missing. The repertoire holds over 30,000 clones, with less than 75% as singletons. What was sequenced was PBMCs. The receptor source for this set is a middle-aged man in good health and CMV-seropositive. Each CDR3 is given with its conserved first and last residue. The D gene is left open where the match is weak. The listing skips clone size in some rows; elsewhere it reads once, few, many or a size class.

d_call: TRBD1; clone_size: few; v_call: TRBV19; j_call: TRBJ1-2; cdr3_nt: TGTGCCAGTACCCGGACAGGGGTTAACTATGGCTACACCTTC; cdr3_aa: CASTRTGVNYGYTF
d_call: -; clone_size: -; v_call: TRBV11-3; j_call: TRBJ2-2; cdr3_nt: TGTGCCAGCAGCTCCCTGATAGTCCACGCCGGGGAGCTGTTTTTT; cdr3_aa: CASSSLIVHAGELFF
d_call: -; clone_size: -; v_call: TRBV5-6; j_call: TRBJ2-6; cdr3_nt: TGTGCCAGCAGCTTGGAAAAACATTTCGCCTCTGGGGCCAACGTCCTGACTTTC; cdr3_aa: CASSLEKHFASGANVLTF
d_call: -; clone_size: -; v_call: TRBV6-5; j_call: TRBJ1-1; cdr3_nt: TGTGCCAGCAGTTACCGGTGGAGCACTGAAGCTTTCTTT; cdr3_aa: CASSYRWSTEAFF
d_call: -; clone_size: few; v_call: TRBV5-1; j_call: TRBJ1-1; cdr3_nt: TGCGCCAGCAGCTGCCCCCCCCGCGGGGCCCTGAACACTGAAGCTTTCTTT; cdr3_aa: CASSCPPRGALNTEAFF
d_call: TRBD1; clone_size: -; v_call: TRBV5-6; j_call: TRBJ2-7; cdr3_nt: TGTGCCAGCAGCCTCCCAAACAGGGGGTTGAACGAGCAGTACTTC; cdr3_aa: CASSLPNRGLNEQYF
d_call: -; clone_size: medium-sized; v_call: TRBV4-1; j_call: TRBJ1-6; cdr3_nt: TGCGCCAGCAGCCCCACTACAGGGATTGGTAATTCACCCCTCCACTTT; cdr3_aa: CASSPTTGIGNSPLHF
d_call: TRBD2; clone_size: -; v_call: TRBV19; j_call: TRBJ2-1; cdr3_nt: TGTGCCAGTAGTATAGATCTGCGGGGGGGTTACAATGAGCAGTTCTTC; cdr3_aa: CASSIDLRGGYNEQFF
d_call: -; clone_size: once; v_call: TRBV28; j_call: TRBJ1-2; cdr3_nt: TGTGCCAGCATCCGGCAGGGAACGATTGGCTACACCTTC; cdr3_aa: CASIRQGTIGYTF
d_call: -; clone_size: few; v_call: TRBV19; j_call: TRBJ1-4; cdr3_nt: TGTGCCAGTAGTATTCACCTGAGCGAGACTGAAAAACTGTTTTTT; cdr3_aa: CASSIHLSETEKLFF
d_call: TRBD2; clone_size: once; v_call: TRBV10-3; j_call: TRBJ2-1; cdr3_nt: TGTGCCATCAGTAGCGTAGCGGGGGCCAACAATGAGCAGTTCTTC; cdr3_aa: CAISSVAGANNEQFF
d_call: -; clone_size: -; v_call: TRBV15; j_call: TRBJ2-7; cdr3_nt: TGTGCCACCAGCAGAGATAGCAGTGGCTCCTACGAGCAGTACTTC; cdr3_aa: CATSRDSSGSYEQYF
d_call: -; clone_size: few; v_call: TRBV4-1; j_call: TRBJ2-2; cdr3_nt: TGCGCCAGCAGCGACGGGGGGCGGACCGGGGAGCTGTTTTTT; cdr3_aa: CASSDGGRTGELFF
d_call: -; clone_size: -; v_call: TRBV6-5; j_call: TRBJ1-1; cdr3_nt: TGTGCCAGCAGGGCCCGGAGAGCCGGGGGTTTCTTT; cdr3_aa: CASRARRAGGFF
d_call: -; clone_size: few; v_call: TRBV19; j_call: TRBJ1-2; cdr3_nt: TGTGCCAGTAGTACCAGACAGAGGCTCTATGGCTACACCTTC; cdr3_aa: CASSTRQRLYGYTF
d_call: -; clone_size: -; v_call: TRBV6-5; j_call: TRBJ1-5; cdr3_nt: TGTGCCAGCAGCGTCAACGGTTATAGCAATCAGCCCCAGCATTTT; cdr3_aa: CASSVNGYSNQPQHF
d_call: -; clone_size: -; v_call: TRBV5-5; j_call: TRBJ1-4; cdr3_nt: TGTGCCAGCAGCTTGGATCTTAATGAAAAACTGTTTTTT; cdr3_aa: CASSLDLNEKLFF
d_call: -; clone_size: -; v_call: TRBV4-2; j_call: TRBJ2-3; cdr3_nt: TGTGCCAGCAGCCAAACCTACCTGGAGGGGACAGATACGCAGTATTTT; cdr3_aa: CASSQTYLEGTDTQYF
d_call: TRBD1; clone_size: -; v_call: TRBV6-5; j_call: TRBJ1-2; cdr3_nt: TGTGCCAGCAGTTTCCGGACAGGGAAGGGTGGCTACACCTTC; cdr3_aa: CASSFRTGKGGYTF
d_call: TRBD2; clone_size: -; v_call: TRBV10-3; j_call: TRBJ2-1; cdr3_nt: TGTGCCGCCGATCCAGGGACTAGCGGGGGCGATGAGCAGTTCTTC; cdr3_aa: CAADPGTSGGDEQFF
d_call: -; clone_size: -; v_call: TRBV7-9; j_call: TRBJ1-1; cdr3_nt: TGTGCCAGCAGCCCGGGATCAGCCACTGAAGCTTTCTTT; cdr3_aa: CASSPGSATEAFF
d_call: -; clone_size: -; v_call: TRBV28; j_call: TRBJ1-1; cdr3_nt: TGTGCCAGCAGTTGGCCCCAGGCAGGGCGCCCTGAAGCTTTCTTT; cdr3_aa: CASSWPQAGRPEAFF
d_call: -; clone_size: -; v_call: TRBV2; j_call: TRBJ1-1; cdr3_nt: TGTGCCAGCAGTATGGGGGGGGGCACTGAAGCTTTCTTT; cdr3_aa: CASSMGGGTEAFF
d_call: TRBD1; clone_size: -; v_call: TRBV10-3; j_call: TRBJ2-6; cdr3_nt: TGTGCCATTGAGCCCCGGAGGGGACAGGGGGCCTCTGGGGCCAACGTCCTGACTTTC; cdr3_aa: CAIEPRRGQGASGANVLTF
d_call: TRBD1; clone_size: -; v_call: TRBV4-2; j_call: TRBJ1-3; cdr3_nt: TGTGCCAGCAGCCAAGACCGGCAGGGGGCTTGGGGAAACACCATATATTTT; cdr3_aa: CASSQDRQGAWGNTIYF
d_call: -; clone_size: -; v_call: TRBV5-8; j_call: TRBJ2-7; cdr3_nt: TGTGCCAGCAGCTCGCCGGCAGGGACCTACGAGCAGTACTTC; cdr3_aa: CASSSPAGTYEQYF
d_call: -; clone_size: -; v_call: TRBV2; j_call: TRBJ2-7; cdr3_nt: TGTGCCAGCAGTGAAATGGGGACATCCAAAGACTACGAGCAGTACTTC; cdr3_aa: CASSEMGTSKDYEQYF
d_call: TRBD2; clone_size: -; v_call: TRBV19; j_call: TRBJ2-1; cdr3_nt: TGTGCCAGTAGCCCGGGACTAGCGGGGGGCAGCTCCTACAATGAGCAGTTCTTC; cdr3_aa: CASSPGLAGGSSYNEQFF
d_call: -; clone_size: -; v_call: TRBV12-5; j_call: TRBJ1-1; cdr3_nt: TGTGCTAGTGGTTTGGAGACCCGAGGGAACACTGAAGCTTTCTTT; cdr3_aa: CASGLETRGNTEAFF
d_call: -; clone_size: -; v_call: TRBV7-2; j_call: TRBJ1-5; cdr3_nt: TGTGCCAGCAGCCGCGGACAGACTCCCTGGCCCCAGCATTTT; cdr3_aa: CASSRGQTPWPQHF
d_call: -; clone_size: -; v_call: TRBV19; j_call: TRBJ1-4; cdr3_nt: TGTGCCAGTAGTACCCCCCCCTCTTTGGTCAGGAATGAAAAACTGTTTTTT; cdr3_aa: CASSTPPSLVRNEKLFF
d_call: TRBD2; clone_size: -; v_call: TRBV11-3; j_call: TRBJ2-1; cdr3_nt: TGTGCCAGCAGCTTAGACGATGGCGGGGGCTCCTACAATGAGCAGTTCTTC; cdr3_aa: CASSLDDGGGSYNEQFF
d_call: -; clone_size: -; v_call: TRBV4-1; j_call: TRBJ2-7; cdr3_nt: TGCGCCAGCAGCCCCGTGAAGGGGATTTACGAGCAGTACTTC; cdr3_aa: CASSPVKGIYEQYF
d_call: TRBD1; clone_size: once; v_call: TRBV7-3; j_call: TRBJ2-2; cdr3_nt: TGTGCCAGCAGTCCCGGGACAGTCACCGGGGAGCTGTTTTTT; cdr3_aa: CASSPGTVTGELFF
d_call: -; clone_size: -; v_call: TRBV7-7; j_call: TRBJ2-5; cdr3_nt: TGTGCCAGCAGCTCCCGGCGGTTGGCAGCGGGCCAAGAGACCCAGTACTTC; cdr3_aa: CASSSRRLAAGQETQYF
d_call: -; clone_size: -; v_call: TRBV5-3; j_call: TRBJ1-6; cdr3_nt: TGTGCCAGAAGCCTGGACAGCCGGGATAAGACCCTCCACTTT; cdr3_aa: CARSLDSRDKTLHF
d_call: TRBD1; clone_size: -; v_call: TRBV11-3; j_call: TRBJ2-7; cdr3_nt: TGTGCCAGCAGCTTAGGTGGGGACAGCTCCTACGAGCAGTACTTC; cdr3_aa: CASSLGGDSSYEQYF
d_call: TRBD1; clone_size: few; v_call: TRBV28; j_call: TRBJ2-7; cdr3_nt: TGTGCCAGCAGCCCACAGGGGCCAAGCTCCTACGAGCAGTACTTC; cdr3_aa: CASSPQGPSSYEQYF
d_call: -; clone_size: -; v_call: TRBV5-1; j_call: TRBJ2-7; cdr3_nt: TGCGCCAGCAGCTTGGGAGGCACTTTCTACGAGCAGTACTTC; cdr3_aa: CASSLGGTFYEQYF
d_call: -; clone_size: -; v_call: TRBV5-6; j_call: TRBJ1-2; cdr3_nt: TGTGCCAGCAGCTTGGCGGCAGGGTGTGGCTACACCTTC; cdr3_aa: CASSLAAGCGYTF
d_call: TRBD1; clone_size: once; v_call: TRBV6-5; j_call: TRBJ2-2; cdr3_nt: TGTGCCAGCAGTCCTGACAGGGGACGGGTCGGGGAGCTGTTTTTT; cdr3_aa: CASSPDRGRVGELFF
d_call: -; clone_size: -; v_call: TRBV30; j_call: TRBJ1-6; cdr3_nt: TGTGCCTGGAGTCCGCGCAGGGGAATTGGCTCACCCCTCCACTTT; cdr3_aa: CAWSPRRGIGSPLHF
d_call: -; clone_size: -; v_call: TRBV12-5; j_call: TRBJ1-1; cdr3_nt: TGTGCTAGTGGTTTGGTCCCACAGGGTCCTGAAGCTTTCTTT; cdr3_aa: CASGLVPQGPEAFF
d_call: -; clone_size: medium-sized; v_call: TRBV6-4; j_call: TRBJ1-1; cdr3_nt: TGTGCCAGCAGGGCGACAGAGAACACTGAAGCTTTCTTT; cdr3_aa: CASRATENTEAFF
d_call: TRBD1; clone_size: medium-sized; v_call: TRBV19; j_call: TRBJ2-3; cdr3_nt: TGTGCCAGTAGTCGCGCCGGGACAGGGAGCACAGATACGCAGTATTTT; cdr3_aa: CASSRAGTGSTDTQYF
d_call: -; clone_size: -; v_call: TRBV6-6; j_call: TRBJ2-7; cdr3_nt: TGTGCCAGCAGTTACTCAGGAGGGGGCAATGAAAACGAGCAGTACTTC; cdr3_aa: CASSYSGGGNENEQYF
d_call: TRBD2; clone_size: -; v_call: TRBV5-4; j_call: TRBJ2-5; cdr3_nt: TGTGCCAGCAGCACTGTTAGCGGGGGCCACCAAGAGACCCAGTACTTC; cdr3_aa: CASSTVSGGHQETQYF
d_call: TRBD2; clone_size: -; v_call: TRBV4-1; j_call: TRBJ2-7; cdr3_nt: TGCGCCAGCTCCGCAGGGCTAGCGGGTTTCTCCTACGAGCAGTACTTC; cdr3_aa: CASSAGLAGFSYEQYF
d_call: -; clone_size: -; v_call: TRBV4-2; j_call: TRBJ2-5; cdr3_nt: TGTGCCAGCAGCACAGGACAAATGCAAGAGACCCAGTACTTC; cdr3_aa: CASSTGQMQETQYF
d_call: -; clone_size: few; v_call: TRBV29-1; j_call: TRBJ2-5; cdr3_nt: TGCAGCGTTGAGCAGTCAGGGGAGACCCAGTACTTC; cdr3_aa: CSVEQSGETQYF